This T cell receptor beta chain was sequenced during a study of blood T cells in healthy people across ages. A second PCR, run for roughly 7 to 12 cycles, used a sample-barcoded 5' primer plus a J-beta primer mix. The template-switch adaptor, which had 12 random nucleotides, put a tag on each cDNA molecule. Every sample gave at least 3 million paired-end reads containing CDR3. TCRdb re-called the 5' RACE reads with MiXCR, one entry per CDR3 protein. The sample holds 650,000 to 1,000,000 distinct CDR3 sequences, roughly 34% seen once. There are 14 residues in the CDR3. V gave up 1 base and J gave up 6 bases, with 11 bases separating them. Germline assignment: CDR1 SGHRS and CDR2 YFSETQ.

The specimen was blood. This clonotype was sampled from a man between 18 and 35 years old in good health. This chain uses TRBV5-1 with TRBJ2-1; D might be TRBD2 (5 bases). The CDR3 nucleotides are TGCGCCAGCAGCTTGCTTCGGGATTGCAATGAGCAGTTCTTC. Protein sequence: CASSLLRDCNEQFF.